This T cell receptor beta chain was recovered during a study of blood T cell repertoires in COVID-19. Study as a whole: COVID-19 samples, acute and convalescent, were from the United States, Italy and Spain. T cells, B-cell-depleted T cells, or PBMCs provided the cDNA or gDNA that served as material.

This clone was seen once. Original processing methods: Reference gene primers were amplified, and this amplification served to estimate nucleated cell counts. Here immunoSEQ multiplex PCR was the method, and the copy in TCRdb shows in-frame clones only, minus some. D and trimming come from the DNA, and the V and J calls and clone size come from that table. Of around 190,000 clones listed, roughly 80% were seen once; the top ten hold 9.5% to 15%. V lost 0 bases and J lost 2, with 20 bases in between. Germline CDR1 is SGHTA and CDR2 is FQGNSA. This CDR3 contains 18 residues. The sequencing input was peripheral blood. This TCR was sampled from a woman between 45 and 60 years old with acute or convalescent COVID-19. V usage is TRBV7-2 and J usage is TRBJ2-7; the D gene is possibly TRBD2 (6 bases). The CDR3 region has the DNA TGTGCCAGCAGCTTAGCGTTGGGGGGACCCATAACCGCCTACGAGCAGTACTTC. As protein: CASSLALGGPITAYEQYF.